Following are 9 T cell receptor beta chains from one sample sequenced in a study of blood T cells in healthy people across ages. Together with a sample-barcoded 5' primer, a J-beta primer mix was included in a second PCR lasting roughly 6 to 12 cycles. Via MiXCR, TCRdb re-called the 5' RACE reads, giving one row per CDR3 protein. The sample carries 650,000 to 700,000 distinct CDR3 sequences, about 30% recorded once. Input material: blood. These receptors originate from a woman aged 80 or older in good health.

This chain's CDR3 is CASSLVQTSYNSPLHF. CDR3 bases: TGTGCCAGCAGCTTAGTGCAGACCTCCTATAATTCACCCCTCCACTTT. The chain has TRBV7-2 and TRBJ1-6; D is unresolved. V lost 1 base to trimming and J lost 0 bases, with 7 bases between them. CDR1 and CDR2 (germline): SGHTA, FQGNSA. The CDR3 is made up of 16 amino acids.

There are many counts of this clonotype. The CDR3 nucleotides are TGCGCCAGCAGCGTGGGACAGGGGGGGACTGAAGCTTTCTTT. It specifies CASSVGQGGTEAFF. This chain joins TRBV5-1 and TRBJ1-1, with 11 nucleotides matching TRBD1. From germline, CDR1 is SGHRS and CDR2 YFSETQ. Unmatched junction bases numbered 4, after V lost 4 bases and J lost 5 bases. The length of the CDR3 is 14 residues.

This chain links TRBV28 with TRBJ2-3; 11 nucleotides agree with TRBD2. The V segment lost 5 bases and the J segment 0 bases; nucleotides outside the gene matches: 10. The CDR3 contains 18 residues. Germline-derived CDR1 and CDR2 are MDHEN and SYDVKM. The CDR3 loop reads CASSPPPTSGGSTDTQYF. Written as DNA, the CDR3 is TGTGCCAGCAGTCCTCCCCCTACTAGCGGGGGTAGCACAGATACGCAGTATTTT.

This clonotype was detected a few times. This could be a read error, since a much larger clone is one nucleotide away. This chain links TRBV7-6 with TRBJ2-5, with 9 bases that match TRBD2. The germline V gene encodes CDR1 SGHVS and CDR2 FNYEAQ. This CDR3 has 15 amino acids. The V segment lost 5 bases and the J segment 11 bases; nucleotides outside the gene matches: 15. CDR3 nucleotide sequence: TGTGCCAGCAGCCCGCAGCGGGGGGTTGGACGAGAGCAGTACTTC. This gives the protein CASSPQRGVGREQYF.

This clonotype was picked up a small number of times. This chain connects TRBV19 to TRBJ2-5; D gene uncertain. V was pared by 6 bases and J by 3 bases, with 14 bases between. CDR1 LNHDA and CDR2 SQIVND come from the germline V gene (reference sequence). The length of the CDR3 is 14 residues. CDR3 residues: CASSADRRKETQYF. In DNA, the CDR3 is TGTGCCAGTAGCGCGGATCGGCGGAAAGAGACCCAGTACTTC.

This clonotype was seen many times. V is TRBV6-2 or TRBV6-3 and J is TRBJ1-2; D perhaps matches TRBD1 (6 bases). The V gene lost 6 bases and the J gene lost 8 bases, with 22 bases spanning the gap. Germline CDR1 reads MNHEY; CDR2 reads SVGEGT. The CDR3 is 15 residues long. The CDR3 loop reads CASRGRGFQSYGYTF. Here the CDR3 DNA reads TGTGCCAGCAGGGGCAGGGGTTTTCAGAGTTACGGCTACACCTTC.

This clonotype was detected ten times or more. The chain joins TRBV3-1 to TRBJ2-1; 7 nucleotides match TRBD1. The CDR3 spans 13 residues. V was pared by 6 bases and J by 6 bases, with 5 bases of the junction left unmatched. Germline values: CDR1 LGHDT, CDR2 YNNKEL (reference sequence). CDR3 amino acids: CASSKNRGNEQFF. The CDR3 DNA is TGTGCCAGCAGTAAAAACAGGGGCAATGAGCAGTTCTTC.

The chain links TRBV9 to TRBJ2-7; D possibly uses TRBD1 or TRBD2 (5 bases each). Trimming took 2 bases from V and 9 from J, leaving 15 bases between them. Germline CDR1 reads SGDLS; CDR2 reads YYNGEE. The CDR3 loop spans 13 amino acids. CDR3 coding DNA: TGTGCCAGCAGCGTGACGCGTGGGGGTGGGCAGTACTTC. This codes for CASSVTRGGGQYF.

The chain joins TRBV15 to TRBJ2-1; 8 nucleotides align to TRBD1. The last part of the DNA fits TRBJ2-7 better; the J call may be wrong. CDR3 length: 15 amino acids. The germline V gene has CDR1 LNHNV and CDR2 YYDKDF (reference sequence). The CDR3 nucleotides read TGTGCCACCAGCAGAGCTGGGACAGGATACAATGAGCAGTACTTC. It codes for CATSRAGTGYNEQYF.